The present T cell receptor (beta chain) was sequenced within a study of T cells in Graves' hyperthyroidism and ophthalmopathy. Study at large: Upon initial diagnosis and before any treatment, peripheral blood was collected. Whole-study findings and limits: The blood repertoire included most of the expanded thyroid clonotypes above 0.001.

Each patient was aged 18 to 65 and had newly diagnosed hyperthyroidism of under 2 months' duration. Out of 10 ml of fresh peripheral blood came the PBMCs. Losses at the gene ends were 3 bases for V and 6 bases for J; bases not matched to a gene: 4. Looked up from germline, CDR1 is PRHDT and CDR2 is FYEKMQ (reference sequence). The CDR3 sequence is 14 residues long. What was amplified from RNA transcripts were TCR beta CDR3 regions. The primer set for the first-round RT-PCR of the TCR CDR3 was HTBI. TCRdb reanalysed the multiplex PCR reads using MiXCR and keeps one entry per CDR3 protein. The sample has around 420,000 distinct CDR3 sequences, less than 20% seen once; the top ten hold roughly 8%. This clonotype came up many times. Its cognate antigen is unknown.

The chain employs TRBV13 and TRBJ1-2; 10 positions match TRBD1. This TCR was sampled from a woman aged 18 to 35 with Graves' hyperthyroidism. Material: blood. CDR3 region: CASSFGGTGDGYTF. In DNA, the CDR3 is TGTGCCAGCAGCTTCGGCGGGACAGGGGATGGCTACACCTTC.